This TCR beta chain was retrieved from a study of shared clonotypes between healthy human individuals. For the study at large: In total, the donors were two women and a few men aged 18 to 49. Study-wide results and limits: A reduction in generation probabilities was seen for non-shared clonotypes relative to those shared by all four donors. Memory subsets had estimated richness that was generally smaller than that of naive subsets. About 4.5% of naive CD4 clonotypes were common to a handful of donors.

Points on this clone: The antigen is not known.

Germline lookup yields CDR1 SGHVS and CDR2 FNYEAQ. The germline V and J ends were trimmed by 7 bases and 2 bases, with 12 bases remaining between them. The length of the CDR3 is 13 residues. The data were produced by immunoSEQ multiplex PCR, yet TCRdb's version contains in-frame clones alone and is incomplete. The sample yields about 2.3 million clones, around 92% seen once. This receptor was identified in a young man in good health. Some clones in this sample may be carry-over from other donors' samples. V usage is TRBV7-6 and J usage is TRBJ2-7; D may be TRBD1 or TRBD2 (6 bases each). The specimen sequenced was naive CD4+ T cells from PBMCs. Described subset: CD45RA+ positively selected. This CDR3 reads CASTKGGTYEQYF. CDR3 DNA sequence: TGTGCCAGCACCAAGGGGGGTACCTACGAGCAGTACTTC. The full variable domain, with the rest looked up from reference TRBV7-6 and TRBJ2-7, is GAGVSQSPRYKVTKRGQDVALRCDPISGHVSLYWYRQALGQGPEFLTYFNYEAQQDKSGLPNDRFSAERPEGSISTLTIQRTEQRDSAMYRCASTKGGTYEQYFGPGTRLTVT.